The 12 T cell receptor beta chains listed next were all sequenced from one sample in a study of control samples from healthy donors and cancer patients. Method: immunoSEQ multiplex PCR; TCRdb's copy keeps in-frame clones and lacks some. The sample has 110,000 to 150,000 clones, just under 95% seen once. The specimen sequenced was blood. Receptors originate from a man younger than 45 in good health.

The chain has TRBV27 and TRBJ1-1, with a tentative D call TRBD1 (6 bases). From germline, CDR1 is MNHEY and CDR2 SMNVEV (reference sequence). Trimming cost V 8 bases and J 0 bases, with 19 bases left between them. This CDR3 has 16 amino acids. CDR3 DNA: TGTGCCAGCCAACGACAACTGGGGGCTTTGAACACTGAAGCTTTCTTT. Translating it yields CASQRQLGALNTEAFF.

The rearrangement uses TRBV28 and TRBJ2-2; 10 bases fit TRBD2. The CDR3 spans 16 residues. V gave up 2 bases and J gave up 1 base; unmatched junction bases: 1. Germline V gene sequence: CDR1 MDHEN, CDR2 SYDVKM. The CDR3 loop reads CASSLEREGNTGELFF. CDR3 nucleotides: TGTGCCAGCAGTTTAGAGCGGGAGGGGAACACCGGGGAGCTGTTTTTT.

This clone was seen a few times. The chain is built from TRBV15 and TRBJ1-2, with TRBD1 identical over 7 bases. Germline V gives CDR1 LNHNV, CDR2 YYDKDF (reference sequence). This CDR3 comprises 17 residues. The J segment lost 6 bases and the V segment lost 0 bases, leaving 13 bases of the junction unmatched. CDR3 DNA: TGTGCCACCAGCAGAGATTTACGTTTTATACAGGGGCATGGCTACACCTTC. It translates to CATSRDLRFIQGHGYTF. The full variable domain, with the rest looked up from reference TRBV15 and TRBJ1-2, is DAMVIQNPRYQVTQFGKPVTLSCSQTLNHNVMYWYQQKSSQAPKLLFHYYDKDFNNEADTPDNFQSRRPNTSFCFLDIRSPGLGDTAMYLCATSRDLRFIQGHGYTFGSGTRLTVV.

This chain uses TRBV11-3 with TRBJ2-3; D is perhaps TRBD2 (5 bases). The CDR3 length is 15 residues. V was pared by 1 base and J by 6 bases, with 14 bases between. CDR1 is SGHNT and CDR2 is YENEEA in the germline V gene. The DNA of the CDR3 is TGTGCCAGCAGCTTAGGCCGATCCGGGGTTGATACGCAGTATTTT. Its translation is CASSLGRSGVDTQYF.

This chain uses TRBV5-4 with TRBJ2-5; 11 bases fit TRBD2. Germline CDR1 and CDR2: SGHNT and YYREEE (reference sequence). The junction had 5 bases not matched to a gene; V was cut back by 5 bases and J by 5 bases. The length of the CDR3 is 14 residues. CDR3 amino acids: CASSSTSGSETQYF. In DNA form, the CDR3 reads TGTGCCAGCAGTAGTACTAGCGGGAGTGAGACCCAGTACTTC.

This clone was picked up one time. V and J are TRBV7-9 and TRBJ1-1; TRBD1 is a possible D gene (6 bases). The CDR3 contains 14 residues. CDR1 and CDR2 (germline): SEHNR, FQNEAQ (reference sequence). Trimming took off 4 bases at V and 1 base at J, with 10 bases between the two ends. Written as DNA, the CDR3 is TGTGCCAGCAGCTCGACAGGTCAGAACACTGAAGCTTTCTTT. Translated: CASSSTGQNTEAFF.

The chain recombines TRBV27 with TRBJ2-7, with TRBD1 matching over 12 bases. The ends lost 4 bases at V and 7 bases at J; junction bases unmatched: 5. Looked up from germline, CDR1 is MNHEY and CDR2 is SMNVEV (reference sequence). The CDR3 spans 14 residues. The DNA for the CDR3 is TGTGCCAGCAGTTGGGGACAGGGGGCGGGTGAGCAGTACTTC. Its protein is CASSWGQGAGEQYF.

The genes are TRBV11-2 and TRBJ2-1, with D maybe TRBD2 (6 bases). There are 15 residues in the CDR3. The V end was cut by 1 base, the J end by 13 bases, with 20 bases between. CDR1 SGHAT and CDR2 FQNNGV come from the germline V gene. CDR3 sequence reads: CASSLVVDGGEGQFF. CDR3 DNA: TGTGCCAGCAGCTTAGTAGTAGACGGGGGAGAGGGCCAGTTCTTC.

The rearrangement uses TRBV5-1 and TRBJ2-2, with TRBD2 matching over 8 bases. The CDR3 has 15 residues. CDR1 and CDR2 from the germline V gene are SGHRS and YFSETQ. V lost 4 bases, J lost 5 bases, and 7 bases stayed unmatched. The CDR3 reads CASSRSGSRTGELFF. The CDR3 region has the DNA TGCGCCAGCAGCAGGAGCGGGAGTCGAACCGGGGAGCTGTTTTTT.

The rearrangement uses TRBV30 and TRBJ1-2; D might be TRBD1 (5 bases). The CDR3 consists of 12 residues. Germline CDR1 and CDR2: GTSNPN and SVGIG (reference sequence). Trimming pared 3 bases from V and 8 bases from J, leaving 13 bases between. CDR3 in DNA: TGTGCCTGGAGCCCAATGGGGGAGGGCTACACCTTC. Protein: CAWSPMGEGYTF. Together with reference TRBV30 and TRBJ1-2, the CDR3 gives the full variable domain: SQTIHQWPATLVQPVGSPLSLECTVEGTSNPNLYWYRQAAGRGLQLLFYSVGIGQISSEVPQNLSASRPQDRQFILSSKKLLLSDSGFYLCAWSPMGEGYTFGSGTRLTVV.

CDR3 in amino acids: CASGPGLVDNEQFF. The DNA of the CDR3 is TGTGCCAGCGGCCCGGGACTAGTGGATAATGAGCAGTTCTTC. V and J are TRBV28 and TRBJ2-1; 8 bases match TRBD2. Germline V CDR1 and CDR2: MDHEN, SYDVKM. The CDR3 length is 14 residues. Unmatched junction bases numbered 10, after V lost 8 bases and J lost 7 bases. Drawing the rest from reference TRBV28 and TRBJ2-1, the complete variable domain is DVKVTQSSRYLVKRTGEKVFLECVQDMDHENMFWYRQDPGLGLRLIYFSYDVKMKEKGDIPEGYSVSREKKERFSLILESASTNQTSMYLCASGPGLVDNEQFFGPGTRLTVL.

This chain joins TRBV25-1 and TRBJ1-1; D may be TRBD1 (5 bases). Between the trimmed V and J ends, which lost 1 base and 11 bases, there was a span of 11 bases. Per germline, CDR1 MGHDK and CDR2 SYGVNS. The CDR3 totals 12 residues. The CDR3 sequence is CASSEFGGGAFF. CDR3 DNA: TGTGCCAGCAGTGAATTCGGGGGAGGGGCTTTCTTT.